This TCR beta chain was identified in a study of T-cell reconstitution after alpha-beta-depleted transplantation in children. Unique molecular identifiers were used to barcode this TCRbeta library. TCRdb redid the calling of the PCR reads with MiXCR, one entry per CDR3 protein. The sample lists about 870,000 distinct CDR3 sequences, under 20% occurring once. Findings and limits, study-wide: T-cell counts and diversity at one year following transplant were attributed mainly to newly produced T cells. Expanded graft clones numbering several hundred reportedly gave rise to alpha-beta T cells about two months after transplant.

CDR1 is SEHNR and CDR2 is FQNEAQ in the germline V gene (reference sequence). This CDR3 has 14 amino acids. Trimming shortened V by 4 bases and J by 5 bases, and 11 bases separated the two germline ends. A few counts support this clonotype. Its antigen is as yet unknown. This receptor was identified in a male patient under 18 who had a stem cell transplant for acute lymphoblastic leukemia, so the T cells may come from the graft donor. This material consisted of PBMCs, mostly from graft donor cells, taken 360 days after TCRalphabeta/CD19-depleted stem cell transplant. This chain links TRBV7-9 with TRBJ1-4; unclear D gene. This CDR3 reads CASSSSGPNEKLFF. The CDR3 region has the DNA TGTGCCAGCAGCTCTAGCGGCCCGAATGAAAAACTGTTTTTT.